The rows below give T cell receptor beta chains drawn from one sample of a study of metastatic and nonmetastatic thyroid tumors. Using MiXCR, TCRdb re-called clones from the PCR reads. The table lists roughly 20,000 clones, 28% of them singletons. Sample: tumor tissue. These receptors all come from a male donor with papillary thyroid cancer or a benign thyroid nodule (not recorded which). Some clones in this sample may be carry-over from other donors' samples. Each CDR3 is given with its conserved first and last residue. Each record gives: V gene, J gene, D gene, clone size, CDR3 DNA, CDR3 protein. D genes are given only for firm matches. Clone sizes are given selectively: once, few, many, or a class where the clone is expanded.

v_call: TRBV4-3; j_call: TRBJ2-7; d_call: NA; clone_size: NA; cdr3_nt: TGCGCCAGCAGCCAAGATAAGGGATACGAGCAGTACTTC; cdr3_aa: CASSQDKGYEQYF
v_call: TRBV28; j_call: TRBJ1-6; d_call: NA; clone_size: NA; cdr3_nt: TGTGCCAGCAGTGTACAGGGAGTTTCACCCCTCCACTTT; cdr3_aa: CASSVQGVSPLHF
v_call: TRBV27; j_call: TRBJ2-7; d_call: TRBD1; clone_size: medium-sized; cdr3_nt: TGTGCCAGCTCCGGGACAGGGGCAAGTTTTTCCTACGAGCAGTACTTC; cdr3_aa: CASSGTGASFSYEQYF
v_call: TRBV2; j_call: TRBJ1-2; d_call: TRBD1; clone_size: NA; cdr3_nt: TGTGCCAGCAGGAAACAGGGGAGGTATGGCTACACCTTC; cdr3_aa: CASRKQGRYGYTF
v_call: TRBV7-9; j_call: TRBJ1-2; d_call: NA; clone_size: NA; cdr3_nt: TGTGCCAGCAGCCCAAGGTACGAAGGAGGCTACACCTTC; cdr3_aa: CASSPRYEGGYTF
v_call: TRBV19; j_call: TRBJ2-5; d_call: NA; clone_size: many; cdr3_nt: TGTGCCAGTAGTGGGACCCCGGAGACCCAGTACTTC; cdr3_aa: CASSGTPETQYF
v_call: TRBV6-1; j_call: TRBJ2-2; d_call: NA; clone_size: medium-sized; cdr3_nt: TGTGCCAGCAGTGATTGGGGGAACACCGGGGAGCTGTTTTTT; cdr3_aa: CASSDWGNTGELFF
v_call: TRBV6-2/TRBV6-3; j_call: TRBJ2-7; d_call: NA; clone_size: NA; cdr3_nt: TGTGCCAGCAGGGGACTGGGACAGTTTTCCTACGAGCAGTACTTC; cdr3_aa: CASRGLGQFSYEQYF
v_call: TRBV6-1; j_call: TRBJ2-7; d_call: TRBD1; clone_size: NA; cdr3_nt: TGTGCCAGCAGTTCCCCCGGGACAGGAGCCTACGAGCAGTACTTC; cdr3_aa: CASSSPGTGAYEQYF
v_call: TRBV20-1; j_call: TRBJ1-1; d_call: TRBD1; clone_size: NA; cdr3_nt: TGCAGCGCTAGAGCAATAGGGCAGGGGGCGGAAGCCCTTGAAGCTTTCTTT; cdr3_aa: CSARAIGQGAEALEAFF
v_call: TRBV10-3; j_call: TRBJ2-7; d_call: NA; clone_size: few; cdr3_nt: TGTGCCATCAGTGTGGGACTGCTTTCCTACGAGCAGTACTTC; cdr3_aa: CAISVGLLSYEQYF
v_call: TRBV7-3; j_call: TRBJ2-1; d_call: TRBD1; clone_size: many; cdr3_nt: TGTGCCAGCAGCCCCTCCCCCACAGGGGGTGTCGGCAATGAGCAGTTCTTC; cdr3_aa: CASSPSPTGGVGNEQFF
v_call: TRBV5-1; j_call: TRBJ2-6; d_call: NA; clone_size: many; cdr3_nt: TGCGCCAGCAGTCCTTACTCTGGGGCCAACGTCCTGACTTTC; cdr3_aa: CASSPYSGANVLTF
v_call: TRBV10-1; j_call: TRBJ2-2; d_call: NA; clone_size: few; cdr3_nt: TGCGCCAGCAGTGAGGCCCATTCAGGGTCCGGGGAGCTTTTTTTT; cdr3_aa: CASSEAHSGSGELFF
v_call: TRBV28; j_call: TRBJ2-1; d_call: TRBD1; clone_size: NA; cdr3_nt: TGTGCCAGTAAGTCCATCTGCCCAGGGGGTGAGCAGTTCTTC; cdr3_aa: CASKSICPGGEQFF
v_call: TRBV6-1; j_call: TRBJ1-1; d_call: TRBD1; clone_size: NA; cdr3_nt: TGTGCCAGCAGTGCCCAGACAGGGATGAACACTGAAGCTTTCTTT; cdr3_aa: CASSAQTGMNTEAFF
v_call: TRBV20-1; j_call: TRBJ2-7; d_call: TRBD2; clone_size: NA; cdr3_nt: TGCAGTGCTTCCAGCGGGGGCCACTCCTACGAGCAGTACTTC; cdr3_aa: CSASSGGHSYEQYF
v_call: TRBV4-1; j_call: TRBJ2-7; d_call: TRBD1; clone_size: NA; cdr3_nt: TGCGCCAGCAGCCAAGATCTATACAGGGGGATCTACGAGCAGTACTTC; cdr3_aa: CASSQDLYRGIYEQYF
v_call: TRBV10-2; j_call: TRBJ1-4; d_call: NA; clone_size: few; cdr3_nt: TGCGCCAGCACTGGGGGAAGTGAAAAACTGTTTTTT; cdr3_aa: CASTGGSEKLFF
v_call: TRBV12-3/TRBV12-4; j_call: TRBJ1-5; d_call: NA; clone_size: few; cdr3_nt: TGTGCCAGCAGTCCGGACATCCATAGCAATCAGCCCCAGCATTTT; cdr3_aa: CASSPDIHSNQPQHF
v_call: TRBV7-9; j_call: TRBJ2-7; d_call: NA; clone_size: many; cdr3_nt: TGTGCCAGCACATTCGGGGAAGACGAGCAGTACTTC; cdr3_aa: CASTFGEDEQYF
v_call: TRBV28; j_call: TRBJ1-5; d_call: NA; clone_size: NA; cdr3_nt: TGTGCCAGCAGTTTAGTCTGGCTACGCAATCAGCCCCAGCATTTT; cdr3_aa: CASSLVWLRNQPQHF
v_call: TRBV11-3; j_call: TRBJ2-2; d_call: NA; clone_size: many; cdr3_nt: TGTGCCAGCAAGCCGGGAGTGGGCACCGGGGAGCTGTTTTTT; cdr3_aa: CASKPGVGTGELFF
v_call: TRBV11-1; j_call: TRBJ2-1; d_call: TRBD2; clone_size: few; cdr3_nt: TGTGCCAGCAGCTTAGTCGCGGGGGGCCGCGATGAGCAGTTCTTC; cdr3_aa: CASSLVAGGRDEQFF
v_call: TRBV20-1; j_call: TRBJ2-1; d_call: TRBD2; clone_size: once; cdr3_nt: TGCAGTGGAAGATTTAGCGGGGCCATAAATGAACAGTTCTTC; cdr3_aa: CSGRFSGAINEQFF
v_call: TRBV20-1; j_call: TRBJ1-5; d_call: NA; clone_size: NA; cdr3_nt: TGCAGTGCTAGCGTCCCAGGGATAATTAGCAATCAGCCCCAGCATTTT; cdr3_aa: CSASVPGIISNQPQHF
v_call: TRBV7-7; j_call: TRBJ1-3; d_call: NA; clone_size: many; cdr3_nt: TGTGCTAGCAGCTTAGAATATATGGGGGGAAACACCATATATTTT; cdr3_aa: CASSLEYMGGNTIYF
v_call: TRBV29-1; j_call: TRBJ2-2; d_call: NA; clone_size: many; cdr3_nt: TGCAGCGTCCTAATCCCTGCGAACACCGGGGAGCTGTTTTTT; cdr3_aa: CSVLIPANTGELFF
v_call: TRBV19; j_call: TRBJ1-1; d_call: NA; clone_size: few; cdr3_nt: TGTGCCAGTAGTTATTACACTGAAGCTTTCTTT; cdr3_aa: CASSYYTEAFF
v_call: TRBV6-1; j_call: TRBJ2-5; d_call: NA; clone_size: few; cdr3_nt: TGTGCCAGCAGTGAAGCGAGGTTTCAAGAGACCCAGTACTTC; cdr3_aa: CASSEARFQETQYF
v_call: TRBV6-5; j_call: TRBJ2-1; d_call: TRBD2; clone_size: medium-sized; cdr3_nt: TGTGCCAGCAGTTACTTGGGACTAGCTGGTGAGCAGTTCTTC; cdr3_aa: CASSYLGLAGEQFF
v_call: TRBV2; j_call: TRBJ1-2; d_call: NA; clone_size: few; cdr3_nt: TGTGCCAGCAGTGATCAGACAAACTATGGCTACACCTTC; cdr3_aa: CASSDQTNYGYTF
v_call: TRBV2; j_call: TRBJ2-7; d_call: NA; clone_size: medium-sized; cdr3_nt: TGTGCCAGCACAGGGTTTGAATTCTCCTACGAGCAGTACTTC; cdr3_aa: CASTGFEFSYEQYF